The 2 T cell receptor beta chains below were found in one sample sequenced in a study of shared clonotypes between healthy human individuals. Using immunoSEQ multiplex PCR, the repertoire was profiled, and TCRdb retains in-frame clones only, with some absent. The sample has some 980,000 clones; 76% are singletons. Source material: memory CD4+ T cells sorted from blood. Subset indicated: CD45RA-negative fraction. The receptors here all came from a man aged 18 to 29 in good health.

In this sample, this clone turned up a few times. This chain links TRBV6-1 with TRBJ1-3, with D possibly being TRBD1 (5 bases). The V gene's germline CDR1 is MNHNS and CDR2 SASEGT. Trimming pared 4 bases from V and 7 bases from J, leaving 11 bases between. The CDR3 loop spans 13 amino acids. In nucleotides, the CDR3 is TGTGCCAGCAGTGGAGGGGCACGGAACACCATATATTTT. This codes for CASSGGARNTIYF.

The genes are TRBV28 and TRBJ2-7, with 8 bases lining up with TRBD1. The CDR3 has 17 residues. The junction had 18 bases not matched to a gene; V was cut back by 5 bases and J by 6 bases. Germline V gives CDR1 MDHEN, CDR2 SYDVKM. CDR3 nucleotide sequence: TGTGCCAGCAGTCCACCAACTCCCACAGGGGGAAGGAGCGAGCAGTACTTC. Encoded protein: CASSPPTPTGGRSEQYF.